This TCR beta chain stems from a study of blood T cell repertoires in COVID-19. Study-wide context: PBMCs, B-cell-depleted T cells, or T cells provided the cDNA or gDNA that made up the material.

The CDR3 totals 15 residues. V was pared by 6 bases and J by 4 bases, with 15 bases between. Germline V gene lookup returns CDR1 MNHEY and CDR2 SMNVEV (reference sequence). Under the authors' procedure: Amplification from reference gene primers served as the basis for estimated nucleated cell counts. Repertoires were generated with immunoSEQ multiplex PCR, while TCRdb's copy carries only in-frame clones and drops some. That table is the source of V, J and clone size, and D and trimming were worked out from the DNA. The sample consists of 65,000 or so clones, 65% to 85% of them appearing once. This sequence was found in a human donor in a cohort sampled during active COVID-19. Sequencing input: peripheral blood. The rearrangement uses TRBV27 and TRBJ2-2; weak D call: TRBD2 (7 bases). CDR3 in amino acids: CASRSAGAGTGELFF. The CDR3 nucleotides are TGTGCCAGCAGATCGGCGGGGGCGGGCACCGGGGAGCTGTTTTTT.